This T cell receptor (beta chain) derives from a study of cytomegalovirus exposure and HLA in healthy donors. General study points: There were some public TCRs occurring in many donors, but most TCR sequences were rare.

A remark on this clone: Antigen: not known.

Repertoires were generated with immunoSEQ multiplex PCR, while TCRdb's copy carries only in-frame clones and drops some. Of approximately 110,000 clones listed, around 94% are singletons. This CDR3 spans 16 amino acids. V was cut by 2 bases and J by 5 bases, with 18 bases left in between. Germline-derived CDR1 and CDR2 are SEHNR and FQNEAQ (reference sequence). V usage is TRBV7-9 and J usage is TRBJ2-5, with D possibly TRBD2 on 6 matching bases. The TCR sequence derives from a young woman in good health and CMV-seronegative. The specimen sequenced was PBMCs. CDR3 DNA: TGTGCCAGCAGCTTACTTTCGCGGGGAGTGGGGGAGACCCAGTACTTC. As protein: CASSLLSRGVGETQYF. Full variable domain (missing parts from reference TRBV7-9 and TRBJ2-5): DTGVSQNPRHKITKRGQNVTFRCDPISEHNRLYWYRQTLGQGPEFLTYFQNEAQLEKSRLLSDRFSAERPKGSFSTLEIQRTEQGDSAMYLCASSLLSRGVGETQYFGPGTRLLVL.